This passage covers 29 T cell receptor beta chains from one sample sequenced in a study of early T cells in non-severe SARS-CoV-2 infection. TCRdb reanalysed the 5' RACE reads using MiXCR and keeps one entry per CDR3 protein. The sample contains some 80,000 distinct CDR3 sequences, about 12% of which appear only once. Sequencing was carried out using whole blood. The receptor set was obtained from an adult who was a healthcare worker with PCR-confirmed SARS-CoV-2 infection or an uninfected control (not recorded which).

This clonotype was seen more than once but under ten times. J is TRBJ1-3 and V is TRBV7-9, with 10 bases aligning to TRBD1. CDR1 is SEHNR, CDR2 FQNEAQ, per germline (reference sequence). CDR3 length: 16 amino acids. V lost 2 bases and J lost 3; bases outside the gene matches: 4. For the CDR3, the DNA is TGTGCCAGCAGCTTAAGGACAGGGGGAAGTGGAAACACCATATATTTT. Translated, it gives CASSLRTGGSGNTIYF.

J is TRBJ2-3 and V is TRBV6-1; 7 positions match TRBD2. The V gene end was trimmed by 4 bases and the J gene end by 5 bases; junction bases not matched to a gene: 6. Germline V lookup: CDR1 MNHNS, CDR2 SASEGT. The CDR3 totals 14 residues. This CDR3 reads CASSGLARGDTQYF. In DNA form, the CDR3 reads TGTGCCAGCAGTGGACTAGCCAGAGGAGATACGCAGTATTTT.

J is TRBJ2-3 and V is TRBV20-1, with D tentatively TRBD2 (5 bases). The CDR3 has 15 amino acids. Germline V gene data show CDR1 as DFQATT and CDR2 as SNEGSKA (reference sequence). Trimming took 3 bases from V and 4 from J, leaving 17 bases between them. CDR3 sequence reads: CSASERAAWADTQYF. CDR3 in DNA: TGCAGTGCTAGCGAGAGGGCAGCTTGGGCAGATACGCAGTATTTT.

There are many counts of this clonotype. CDR3 sequence reads: CATRDGASGANVLTF. The CDR3 region has the DNA TGTGCCACCAGGGATGGGGCCTCTGGGGCCAACGTCCTGACTTTC. The gene calls are TRBV24-1 and TRBJ2-6; maybe TRBD1 (5 bases). Deletions cut 7 bases from V and 0 bases from J, with 9 bases between. The CDR3 loop spans 15 amino acids. Germline V gene sequence: CDR1 KGHDR, CDR2 SFDVKD.

Only a few counts were recorded for this clonotype. The chain carries TRBV28 and TRBJ2-5, with D perhaps TRBD2 (6 bases). CDR1 and CDR2 from the germline V gene are MDHEN and SYDVKM. CDR3 length: 15 amino acids. V lost 6 bases and J lost 2, with 16 bases in between. The CDR3 sequence: CASSYRGIDQETQYF. The CDR3 DNA sequence: TGTGCCAGCAGCTATCGGGGGATCGATCAAGAGACCCAGTACTTC.

This clonotype was detected only a few times. The chain combines TRBV3-1 with TRBJ1-2, with D perhaps matching TRBD1 (5 bases). V was trimmed by 3 bases and J by 4 bases, leaving 9 bases between them. Germline V lookup: CDR1 LGHDT, CDR2 YNNKEL (reference sequence). The CDR3 covers 13 residues. The CDR3 loop reads CASSHTGTYGYTF. CDR3 bases: TGTGCCAGCAGCCATACTGGGACCTATGGCTACACCTTC. The variable domain in full, completed from reference TRBV3-1 and TRBJ1-2, reads DTAVSQTPKYLVTQMGNDKSIKCEQNLGHDTMYWYKQDSKKFLKIMFSYNNKELIINETVPNRFSPKSPDKAHLNLHINSLELGDSAVYFCASSHTGTYGYTFGSGTRLTVV.

J is TRBJ1-5 and V is TRBV20-1, with 7 nucleotides matching TRBD1. Trimming took 4 bases from V and 3 from J; bases not matched to a gene: 3. Germline lookup yields CDR1 DFQATT and CDR2 SNEGSKA (reference sequence). CDR3 length: 13 residues. The CDR3 nucleotides read TGCAGTGCTATGGGACAGCTCAATCAGCCCCAGCATTTT. This encodes CSAMGQLNQPQHF.

There are a few counts of this clonotype. V usage is TRBV5-1 and J usage is TRBJ2-2; 8 bases are shared with TRBD1. The V gene end was trimmed by 10 bases and the J gene end by 1 base; junction bases not matched to a gene: 3. This CDR3 contains 13 residues. CDR1 SGHRS and CDR2 YFSETQ come from the germline V gene. CDR3 loop: CASGTGNTGELFF. In DNA form, the CDR3 reads TGCGCCTCCGGGACAGGGAACACCGGGGAGCTGTTTTTT.

The chain carries TRBV6-1 and TRBJ2-7, with 10 bases matching TRBD2. Germline-derived CDR1 and CDR2 are MNHNS and SASEGT. This CDR3 region has 15 residues. Losses at the gene ends were 1 base for V and 7 bases for J; bases not matched to a gene: 7. CDR3 region: CASSEEGLAGAEQYF. CDR3 bases: TGTGCCAGCAGTGAAGAAGGGCTAGCGGGAGCGGAGCAGTACTTC.

There are a few counts of this clonotype. The genes are TRBV12-3 or TRBV12-4 and TRBJ2-3, with 12 bases that match TRBD1. The V gene end was trimmed by 0 bases and the J gene end by 4 bases; junction bases not matched to a gene: 5. The CDR3 is 17 amino acids. The CDR3 is CASSLAGGTGGADTQYF. CDR3 sequence (DNA): TGTGCCAGCAGTTTAGCAGGTGGGACAGGGGGCGCAGATACGCAGTATTTT.

The genes are TRBV4-1 and TRBJ2-3, with 9 nucleotides matching TRBD2. V shed 3 bases and J 0 bases; nucleotides not matched to a gene: 7. The CDR3 sequence is 17 residues long. Germline loops: CDR1 MGHRA, CDR2 YSYEKL. The CDR3 bases are TGCGCCAGCAGCCAGGGGCTAGCGGGGACTAGCACAGATACGCAGTATTTT. Encoded protein: CASSQGLAGTSTDTQYF.

This clonotype has more than one count but fewer than ten. This rearrangement joins TRBV20-1 to TRBJ2-7, with 9 nucleotides matching TRBD1. The length of the CDR3 is 13 residues. J lost 8 bases, V lost 3 bases, and 8 bases had no gene match. Germline CDR1 and CDR2: DFQATT and SNEGSKA (reference sequence). This CDR3 is CSARGTGTNKQYF. CDR3 in DNA: TGCAGTGCTAGGGGGACAGGGACTAACAAGCAGTACTTC.

This clonotype was seen a few times. The chain uses TRBV2 and TRBJ1-1; D remains unclear. CDR1 and CDR2 (germline): SNHLY, FYNNEI. The CDR3 has 12 residues. V gave up 5 bases and J gave up 8 bases, with 12 bases separating them. The CDR3 DNA is TGTGCCAGCAGTCTAACCGAGCTAGAAGCTTTCTTT. Its translation is CASSLTELEAFF.

This clonotype appeared many times. This rearrangement joins TRBV2 to TRBJ2-4, with TRBD2 matching over 8 bases. CDR1 and CDR2 (germline): SNHLY, FYNNEI. The CDR3 sequence is 14 residues long. Germline trimming cut 7 bases from V and 7 bases from J; bases unmatched to any gene: 9. CDR3: CASTLAGGFNIQYF. DNA of the CDR3: TGTGCCAGCACCCTGGCGGGAGGTTTCAACATTCAGTACTTC.

The gene calls are TRBV20-1 and TRBJ1-6; unclear D gene. The CDR3 runs to 15 residues. Germline values: CDR1 DFQATT, CDR2 SNEGSKA (reference sequence). The V gene lost 4 bases and the J gene lost 5 bases, with 15 bases spanning the gap. CDR3 DNA sequence: TGCAGTGCTAATGCAGGAACTGCGGATAATTCACCCCTCCACTTT. This codes for CSANAGTADNSPLHF.

This clonotype was recorded many times. V usage is TRBV27 and J usage is TRBJ2-2; 11 bases are a match to TRBD2. The CDR3 is 17 residues long. Germline CDR1 and CDR2: MNHEY and SMNVEV (reference sequence). Trimming removed 4 bases from V and 5 bases from J; junction bases left unmatched: 9. The CDR3 is CASSSPATSGRTGELFF. Here the CDR3 DNA reads TGTGCCAGCAGTTCCCCAGCCACTAGCGGGAGAACCGGGGAGCTGTTTTTT.

This clonotype was recorded only once. One end of the junction does not line up with germline, which may come from a read error. The rearrangement joins TRBV27 to TRBJ2-7; D is undetermined. Germline V gene sequence: CDR1 MNHEY, CDR2 SMNVEV (reference sequence). CDR3 size: 13 residues. CDR3 nucleotide sequence: TGTGCCAGCAGGCTTGGTACCACCTACGAGCAGCACTTC. It specifies CASRLGTTYEQHF.

As regards this clonotype: A clone one base away is much larger, so this may be a read error. This chain connects TRBV4-1 to TRBJ1-2; tentative D call: TRBD1 (6 bases). This CDR3 contains 16 residues. Germline CDR1 MGHRA, CDR2 YSYEKL. CDR3 nucleotides: TGCACCAGCAGCCAAGAACGCTTGGGGGGCGCCTATGGCTACACCTTC. Its protein is CTSSQERLGGAYGYTF.

The chain links TRBV7-2 to TRBJ2-1; no reliable D call. CDR1 and CDR2 (germline): SGHTA, FQGNSA. This CDR3 has 13 amino acids. V was trimmed by 2 bases and J by 6 bases, leaving 8 bases between them. The CDR3 nucleotides are TGTGCCAGCAGCTTAATGAGGATCAATGAGCAGTTCTTC. Its translation is CASSLMRINEQFF.

This clonotype was picked up many times. This chain joins TRBV29-1 and TRBJ2-5; D gene ambiguous. This CDR3 has 13 amino acids. Trimming took off 3 bases at V and 2 bases at J, with 10 bases between the two ends. Germline CDR1 and CDR2: SQVTM and ANQGSEA. CDR3: CSVDGARQETQYF. In nucleotides, the CDR3 is TGCAGCGTTGACGGCGCACGGCAAGAGACCCAGTACTTC.

This clonotype was counted ten times or more. The V call is TRBV15, the J call TRBJ2-5; TRBD1 matches 12 bases. CDR1 is LNHNV, CDR2 YYDKDF, per germline (reference sequence). V was pared by 4 bases and J by 3 bases, with 6 bases of the junction left unmatched. The CDR3 contains 16 residues. The CDR3 here is CATSNRDRGHEETQYF. The CDR3 DNA follows: TGTGCCACCAGCAACCGGGACAGGGGGCATGAAGAGACCCAGTACTTC.

This clonotype was observed a few times. The chain has TRBV29-1 and TRBJ1-1; D might be TRBD1 (6 bases). V lost 4 bases and J 1 base, leaving 7 bases between the germline ends. Germline V CDR1 and CDR2: SQVTM, ANQGSEA. CDR3 length equals 12 residues. CDR3 nucleotide sequence: TGCAGCGTTGGGGGGCCGAACACTGAAGCTTTCTTT. Translated, it gives CSVGGPNTEAFF.

The rearrangement joins TRBV6-2 or TRBV6-3 to TRBJ2-5, with 8 bases matching TRBD2. There are 14 residues in the CDR3. Germline values: CDR1 MNHEY, CDR2 SVGEGT. The V segment lost 5 bases and the J segment 1 base; nucleotides outside the gene matches: 3. CDR3 residues: CASSSGSLQETQYF. The CDR3 DNA reads as TGTGCCAGCAGTAGCGGGAGCCTCCAAGAGACCCAGTACTTC.

This clonotype has a count of ten or more. The chain is built from TRBV6-5 and TRBJ1-1, with D unresolved. Germline V gene sequence: CDR1 MNHEY, CDR2 SVGAGI. This CDR3 comprises 12 residues. This CDR3 is CAALTGGTEAFF. Here the CDR3 DNA reads TGTGCAGCCCTAACCGGCGGGACTGAAGCTTTCTTT.

The chain is built from TRBV20-1 and TRBJ1-5, with D tentatively TRBD1 (6 bases). The ends were cut back, 1 base at V and 6 bases at J, with 16 bases in the middle. This CDR3 is built from 15 residues. CDR1 is DFQATT and CDR2 is SNEGSKA in the germline V gene (reference sequence). In nucleotides, the CDR3 is TGCAGTGCTAGAGGAGGGGGATCTGGGATTCAGCCCCAGCATTTT. This translates into CSARGGGSGIQPQHF.

The sample holds a few counts of this clonotype. The chain combines TRBV29-1 with TRBJ2-4; the D call may be TRBD1 or TRBD2 (5 bases each). In germline, CDR1 is SQVTM, CDR2 ANQGSEA. Between the trimmed V and J ends, which lost 2 bases and 5 bases, there was a span of 10 bases. This CDR3 has 13 residues. DNA for the CDR3: TGCAGCGTTGAATGGCAGGGAGAAAACATTCAGTACTTC. Translated, it gives CSVEWQGENIQYF.

This clonotype was seen repeatedly, ten times or more. The chain carries TRBV2 and TRBJ2-5, with no clear D. The CDR3 is made up of 14 amino acids. The germline CDR1 and CDR2 sequences are SNHLY and FYNNEI. With 2 bases removed from V and 1 base from J, the gap between germline ends came to 8 bases. Here the CDR3 DNA reads TGTGCCAGCAGTGAATACAGATTCCAAGAGACCCAGTACTTC. Protein product: CASSEYRFQETQYF.

The chain joins TRBV28 to TRBJ2-7, with TRBD2 matching over 7 bases. Germline loops: CDR1 MDHEN, CDR2 SYDVKM. V gave up 9 bases and J gave up 2 bases; unmatched junction bases: 13. The CDR3 covers 15 residues. This chain's CDR3 is CASRNGASGAYEQYF. As DNA, the CDR3 is TGTGCCAGTCGCAACGGGGCTAGCGGTGCCTACGAGCAGTACTTC.

The CDR3, as DNA: TGTGCCAGCACGGTGAGGGGGGCAAACACTGAAGCTTTCTTT. Protein sequence: CASTVRGANTEAFF. The V call is TRBV6-5, the J call TRBJ1-1; a weak D match, TRBD1 (6 bases). Germline assignment: CDR1 MNHEY and CDR2 SVGAGI. The CDR3 is made up of 14 amino acids. V was trimmed by 7 bases and J by 2 bases, leaving 14 bases between them.